This T cell receptor beta chain was obtained from a study of brain T cells in children with intractable seizures (dated by TCRdb to the early 2020s). For context, the study as a whole: Resected brain tissue from 53 pediatric epilepsy surgery cases was initially screened for immune gene transcripts with a NanoString immunology panel. Most of the 12 selected surgery cases also had pre-surgery blood sequenced, which left four cases with brain tissue only.

Overall study results and their limits: The patients' HCMV serostatus was not known, and viral specificity was inferred solely from CDR3 sequence similarity. Sequencing depth differed between pre- and post-surgery blood, so clones missing from the pre-surgery sample may reflect undersampling.

TCR beta chain sequences were generated from genomic DNA using the immunoSEQ assay. As for the authors' bioinformatics: CDR3 sequences that did not begin with the conserved framework cysteine at position 104 were removed manually. To get clonality, the normalized Shannon's Diversity Index was subtracted from one, giving values from 0 (maximal diversity) to 1 (oligoclonal). Chi-squared comparison-of-proportions tests assessed whether the same CDR3 differed in frequency between samples, such as brain versus blood. Public clonotypes were found by searching immuneACCESS, and the VDJdb browser was used to assess similarity to known antiviral clonotypes. TCRdb retrieved this table from immuneACCESS and kept in-frame rearrangements only. Not all clones are present; in checked studies, unresolved V genes account for under half, and no reason is known for the remainder. The D gene and trimming were derived from the DNA, and the V and J assignments and clone size from that table. For this sample there are around 340,000 clones; 85% to 95% appear just once. 5% to 7% of the sample is in the top ten clones.

A remark on this clone: Its target antigen remains unknown. One base away there is no much larger clone; base qualities are not given. Other DNA sequences of this sample code for an identical CDR3.

V loses 0 bases of germline sequence and J loses 2 bases, and the interval between the two ends is 5 bases. According to the germline V gene, CDR1 reads MGHRA and CDR2 reads YSYEKL. The CDR3 holds 14 amino acids from the cysteine to the phenylalanine. The sequence is cut down to CDR3 DNA, 42 bases in frame from base 1. The meaning of the sample's time point label: blood from clinic visit 5 months post-surgery; TSC patient then seizure free. The surgery cases showing the highest brain T cell transcript signatures were chosen for TCR beta chain sequencing of brain tissue and, when available, of blood. Patients had been treated with at least one anti-epileptic drug before surgery. TCR-sequenced patients were children with drug-resistant epilepsy due to tuberous sclerosis complex, focal cortical dysplasia, Rasmussen encephalitis or hemimegalencephaly. Bulk genomic DNA was extracted from unsorted brain tissue and whole blood with the Monarch genomic DNA purification kit.

Recombination linked TRBV4-1 to TRBJ1-5, with the D gene not clear enough to name. This receptor was taken from a boy under three years old with tuberous sclerosis and intractable seizures. The source was peripheral blood, collected 5 to 6 months after surgery. The CDR3 protein is CASSQETGNQPQHF. The bases are TGCGCCAGCAGCCAAGAAACAGGCAATCAGCCCCAGCATTTT.